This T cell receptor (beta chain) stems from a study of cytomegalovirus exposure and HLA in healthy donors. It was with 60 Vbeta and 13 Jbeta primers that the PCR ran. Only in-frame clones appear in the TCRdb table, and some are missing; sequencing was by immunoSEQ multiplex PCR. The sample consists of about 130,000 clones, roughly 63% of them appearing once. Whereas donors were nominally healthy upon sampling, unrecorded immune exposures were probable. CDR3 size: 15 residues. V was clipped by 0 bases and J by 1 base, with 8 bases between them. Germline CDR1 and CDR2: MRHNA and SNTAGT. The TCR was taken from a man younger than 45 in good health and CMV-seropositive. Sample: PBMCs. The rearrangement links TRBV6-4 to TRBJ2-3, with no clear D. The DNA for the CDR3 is TGTGCCAGCAGTGACTCCGCGCTTGGCACAGATACGCAGTATTTT. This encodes CASSDSALGTDTQYF.